A single sample is the source of the 2 T cell receptor beta chains below, sequenced in a study of T cells after yellow fever vaccination. Via MiXCR, TCRdb re-called the 5' RACE reads, giving one row per CDR3 protein. The repertoire has under 550,000 distinct CDR3 sequences, 21% of them found once; the top ten carry about 16%. The sample here was PBMCs, taken roughly 20 days after the first yellow fever vaccination. The receptors originated from a man aged 18 to 30 who received the YFV17D yellow fever vaccine.

This clonotype has at least ten counts. The chain couples TRBV7-3 to TRBJ2-3; the D is unclear. V lost 6 bases to trimming and J lost 2 bases, with 9 bases between them. Looked up from germline, CDR1 is SGHTA and CDR2 is FQGTGA. The CDR3 has 13 amino acids. Here the CDR3 DNA reads TGTGCCAGCAGTTTAGTTACCACAGATACGCAGTATTTT. Translated, it gives CASSLVTTDTQYF. Variable domain in full (rest from reference TRBV7-3 and TRBJ2-3): GAGVSQTPSNKVTEKGKYVELRCDPISGHTALYWYRQSLGQGPEFLIYFQGTGAADDSGLPNDRFFAVRPEGSVSTLKIQRTERGDSAVYLCASSLVTTDTQYFGPGTRLTVL.

The rearrangement links TRBV3-1 to TRBJ2-7, with TRBD2 matching over 7 bases. V gave up 1 base and J gave up 7 bases; unmatched junction bases: 10. CDR3 size: 15 residues. CDR1 and CDR2 (germline): LGHDT, YNNKEL (reference sequence). For the CDR3, the DNA is TGTGCCAGCAGCCAAGCTTGCGAGCGGGGAGGGGAGCAGTACGTC. Protein: CASSQACERGGEQYV.